The 8 T cell receptor beta chains below were found in one sample sequenced in a study of human T cells and chemical hapten exposure. Unfractionated whole blood yielded the extracted total RNA. MiXCR was run by TCRdb on the 5' RACE reads, yielding one entry per CDR3 protein. Here the sample spans 130,000 or so distinct CDR3 sequences, 3.5% to 5% being singletons. These receptors came from a female donor in good health.

The table lists this clonotype with many counts. The chain has TRBV29-1 and TRBJ1-1; no reliable D call. Trimming left V 6 bases short and J 3 bases short, with 11 bases between. In germline, CDR1 is SQVTM, CDR2 ANQGSEA. The CDR3 runs to 12 residues. The CDR3 here is CSVSRGDTEAFF. CDR3 in DNA: TGCAGCGTCTCCAGAGGTGACACTGAAGCTTTCTTT.

This chain uses TRBV14 with TRBJ1-4, with 9 nucleotides matching TRBD1. V lost 3 bases and J lost 8; bases outside the gene matches: 10. This CDR3 has 16 amino acids. Germline assignment: CDR1 SGHDN and CDR2 FVKESK. CDR3: CASSHHRGTGQEKLFF. CDR3 DNA: TGTGCCAGCAGCCACCACCGGGGGACAGGGCAGGAAAAACTGTTTTTT.

This clonotype was seen many times. J is TRBJ1-5 and V is TRBV20-1, with 8 bases fitting TRBD1. Germline V gene sequence: CDR1 DFQATT, CDR2 SNEGSKA (reference sequence). The CDR3 is made up of 16 amino acids. The V gene end was trimmed by 6 bases and the J gene end by 1 base; junction bases not matched to a gene: 11. The CDR3 DNA sequence: TGCAGTGCCGTTCGGACAGGGTTTTGGAGCAATCAGCCCCAGCATTTT. This encodes CSAVRTGFWSNQPQHF.

The sample holds many counts of this clonotype. This chain joins TRBV18 and TRBJ2-3; D is unclear. The CDR3 loop spans 17 amino acids. V lost 0 bases, J lost 1 base, and 14 bases lay in between. The germline CDR1 and CDR2 sequences are KGHSH and LQKENI. The CDR3 bases are TGTGCCAGCTCACCACCTTCGTCCATCGGCGGCACAGATACGCAGTATTTT. It yields the protein CASSPPSSIGGTDTQYF.

This clonotype was seen only a few times. This chain links TRBV7-8 with TRBJ1-1; perhaps TRBD1 as D (5 bases). Looked up from germline, CDR1 is SGHVS and CDR2 is FQNEAQ. The CDR3 extends over 15 amino acids. The germline V and J ends were trimmed by 0 bases and 4 bases, with 12 bases remaining between them. This CDR3 is CASSLAQGRGTEAFF. CDR3 DNA sequence: TGTGCCAGCAGCTTAGCCCAGGGCCGGGGCACTGAAGCTTTCTTT.

As regards this clonotype: This may be a read error, as it is one base from a much larger clone. The chain combines TRBV18 with TRBJ1-2; TRBD1 might be the D (5 bases). Germline V CDR1 and CDR2: KGHSH, LQKENI. Trimming took off 4 bases at V and 9 bases at J, with 18 bases between the two ends. The CDR3 has 14 residues. CDR3 region: CASSLGAGQKSYTF. As DNA, the CDR3 is TGTGCCAGCTCACTAGGTGCAGGGCAGAAGAGCTACACCTTC.

This clonotype showed up many times. This chain uses TRBV3-1 with TRBJ2-3; D is perhaps TRBD1 (5 bases). CDR3 length equals 16 residues. CDR1 and CDR2 from the germline V gene are LGHDT and YNNKEL (reference sequence). V lost 4 bases and J 2 bases, leaving 16 bases between the germline ends. The CDR3 here is CASSLRTYENTDTQYF. In DNA form, the CDR3 reads TGTGCCAGCAGCCTCCGGACATACGAAAACACAGATACGCAGTATTTT.

This clonotype has a count of ten or more. The rearrangement uses TRBV29-1 and TRBJ2-6, with D possibly TRBD2 on 6 matching bases. Trimming removed 5 bases at V and 0 bases at J, with 17 bases between. The CDR3 runs 17 residues. Germline V lookup: CDR1 SQVTM, CDR2 ANQGSEA. The CDR3 loop is CSVNPGRRDSGANVLTF. The CDR3 DNA reads as TGCAGCGTTAATCCGGGACGGAGGGACTCTGGGGCCAACGTCCTGACTTTC. Full variable domain (missing parts from reference TRBV29-1 and TRBJ2-6): SAVISQKPSRDICQRGTSLTIQCQVDSQVTMMFWYRQQPGQSLTLIATANQGSEATYESGFVIDKFPISRPNLTFSTLTVSNMSPEDSSIYLCSVNPGRRDSGANVLTFGAGSRLTVL.